This T cell receptor beta chain appears in the sequencing data of a study of CD4 and CD8 cells across lung adenocarcinoma regions. Samples came from patients with localized non-small cell lung adenocarcinoma. MiXCR, applied by TCRdb to the PCR reads, yields one record per CDR3 protein. Of 4,000 to 5,500 distinct CDR3 sequences listed, around 60% are singletons. CDR1 MNHNS and CDR2 SASEGT come from the germline V gene. CDR3 size: 16 residues. Trimming at V came to 2 bases and at J to 6 bases, leaving 5 bases not matched to a gene. The chain is built from TRBV6-1 and TRBJ1-6, with 9 bases identical to TRBD1. The TCR originated in a male donor with lung adenocarcinoma. The CD4 and CD8 labels of this study may be unreliable. Sequenced sample: CD4+ T cells from the center of a lung tumor. The chain's CDR3 is CASSELVGQGNSPLHF. The CDR3 DNA is TGTGCCAGCAGTGAACTGGTGGGACAGGGTAATTCACCCCTCCACTTT.